This TCR beta chain was recorded in a study of cytomegalovirus exposure and HLA in healthy donors. The wider study: A prior analysis found more than 90 million unique TCR beta sequences from 170 million or so T cells.

A note on this clone: Its antigen is unidentified.

Use of 60 Vbeta and 13 Jbeta primers characterized the PCR. Generated by immunoSEQ multiplex PCR, the TCRdb table keeps only in-frame clones and is missing some. The data show 150,000 or so clones, around 78% seen once. CDR3 length: 17 amino acids. Study results and limitations: Among the most significant clusters, several appeared linked to common viral pathogens in a later analysis. There were a few CMV-associated chains whose specificity for CMV antigens was confirmed in vitro.

The TCR sequence derives from a woman between 18 and 29 years old in good health and CMV-seronegative. The J gene is TRBJ2-1, the V gene TRBV21-1; the D segment call TRBD2 is taken from the table without a DNA check. TRBV21-1 corresponds to a pseudogene. The sequencing sample was made of PBMCs. The CDR3 sequence is CASSPGEASGGGHEQFF. In nucleotides, the CDR3 is TGTGCCAGCAGCCCAGGGGAGGCTAGCGGGGGGGGACATGAGCAGTTCTTC.